This T cell receptor beta chain was observed in a study of T cells in Graves' hyperthyroidism and ophthalmopathy. Germline CDR1 and CDR2: MNHNY and SVGAGI (reference sequence). Trimming stripped 8 bases from V and 3 bases from J, with 13 bases between. The CDR3 length is 14 residues. The study's findings and limits: Ophthalmopathy, as predicted by the model, came a median roughly 6.5 months after the prediction.

Template material for amplifying TCR beta CDR3 regions consisted of RNA transcripts. The HTBI primer set served for first-round RT-PCR of the TCR CDR3. Each CDR3 protein gets one entry after TCRdb re-called the multiplex PCR reads with MiXCR. This sample yields roughly 800,000 distinct CDR3 sequences, of which roughly 40% are seen a single time; 8.9% belongs to the top ten. A word on this clonotype: As yet, its antigen is unknown.

Diagnoses used clinical symptoms, serum thyroxine and TRAb, thyroid ultrasound and orbital computed tomography. The chain recombines TRBV6-6 with TRBJ2-2; no clear D gene. The receptor was isolated from a man aged 18 to 29 with Graves' hyperthyroidism. Source material: blood. CDR3 sequence reads: CASRPGPYTGELFF. CDR3 in DNA: TGTGCCAGCCGTCCTGGGCCGTACACCGGGGAGCTGTTTTTT.